These 27 T cell receptor beta chains were sequenced from one sample in a study of blood T cell repertoires in COVID-19. Sequenced by immunoSEQ multiplex PCR; TCRdb stores in-frame clones only, minus some. Of roughly 150,000 clones listed, approximately 84% are singletons. The sequencing sample was made of peripheral blood. These receptors were taken from a man between 65 and 85 years old with active or convalescent COVID-19.

This clone came up a few times. The chain has TRBV5-1 and TRBJ1-4; 7 bases map to TRBD1. This CDR3 is built from 16 residues. V gave up 4 bases and J gave up 7 bases; unmatched junction bases: 13. Germline lookup yields CDR1 SGHRS and CDR2 YFSETQ. The CDR3 DNA follows: TGCGCCAGCAGCCCCCGGTTAGGGGGCATGGGTGAAAAACTGTTTTTT. This codes for CASSPRLGGMGEKLFF.

V usage is TRBV14 and J usage is TRBJ2-7; no clear D. The CDR3 is made up of 14 amino acids. CDR1 is SGHDN, CDR2 FVKESK, per germline. V lost 5 bases to trimming and J lost 0 bases, with 11 bases between them. CDR3 in amino acids: CASSGRIYSYEQYF. The CDR3 coding sequence is TGTGCCAGCAGCGGCAGGATCTACTCCTACGAGCAGTACTTC.

This clone was observed many times. The chain is built from TRBV7-9 and TRBJ1-5; weak D call: TRBD1 (5 bases). Germline CDR1 SEHNR, CDR2 FQNEAQ (reference sequence). This CDR3 has 14 amino acids. V was trimmed by 6 bases and J by 4 bases, leaving 13 bases between them. DNA of the CDR3: TGTGCCAGCAGTTCCCCAGGGAATAATCAGCCCCAGCATTTT. This encodes CASSSPGNNQPQHF.

The V and J genes are TRBV28 and TRBJ2-7; 10 bases map to TRBD2. The V segment lost 2 bases and the J segment 6 bases; nucleotides outside the gene matches: 4. There are 14 residues in the CDR3. The germline CDR1 and CDR2 sequences are MDHEN and SYDVKM. The CDR3 protein is CASSLSGRAVEQYF. The CDR3 region has the DNA TGTGCCAGCAGTTTAAGCGGGAGGGCGGTCGAGCAGTACTTC.

The chain has TRBV4-3 and TRBJ2-1; D may be TRBD1 (6 bases). The germline V gene has CDR1 LGHNA and CDR2 YSLEER. CDR3 length: 16 amino acids. V gave up 8 bases and J gave up 1 base, with 18 bases separating them. In DNA form, the CDR3 reads TGCGCCAGCGCCCTCCAACAGGGTAGGTCCTACAATGAGCAGTTCTTC. Translation: CASALQQGRSYNEQFF.

This chain links TRBV18 with TRBJ2-1; weak D call: TRBD1 (5 bases). V was shortened by 0 bases and J by 2 bases, with 8 bases between the two germline ends. The V gene's germline CDR1 is KGHSH and CDR2 LQKENI. This CDR3 has 15 residues. This CDR3 reads CASSPPGQAYNEQFF. CDR3 coding DNA: TGTGCCAGCTCACCACCGGGGCAGGCCTACAATGAGCAGTTCTTC. The full variable domain, its missing parts supplied by reference TRBV18 and TRBJ2-1, is NAGVMQNPRHLVRRRGQEARLRCSPMKGHSHVYWYRQLPEEGLKFMVYLQKENIIDESGMPKERFSAEFPKEGPSILRIQQVVRGDSAAYFCASSPPGQAYNEQFFGPGTRLTVL.

This chain uses TRBV7-8 with TRBJ2-5, with a tentative D call TRBD2 (7 bases). V lost 0 bases to trimming and J lost 5 bases, with 13 bases between them. CDR3 size: 15 residues. Germline CDR1 and CDR2: SGHVS and FQNEAQ. DNA for the CDR3: TGTGCCAGCAGCTTAGCCGGGGCGGGGGCCGAGACCCAGTACTTC. Protein sequence: CASSLAGAGAETQYF.

This rearrangement joins TRBV7-9 to TRBJ2-2; TRBD1 matches at 10 bases. V lost 5 bases to trimming and J lost 7 bases; unmatched junction nucleotides: 13. CDR1 is SEHNR, CDR2 FQNEAQ, per germline (reference sequence). The CDR3 loop spans 17 amino acids. The CDR3 DNA is TGTGCCAGCAGCCGAGGACAGGGGGGTGCCGGGAGCGGGGAGCTGTTTTTT. Protein product: CASSRGQGGAGSGELFF.

A note on this clone: An end of the junction does not agree with germline; a read error may underlie this. The V gene is TRBV14, the J gene TRBJ1-4; TRBD1 is a possible D gene (5 bases). Germline-derived CDR1 and CDR2 are SGHDN and FVKESK. The CDR3 runs 15 residues. CDR3: CASSKEQATNEKLFF. Written as DNA, the CDR3 is TGTGCCAGCAGCAAAGAACAGGCAACTAATGAAAAACTGTTTTTT.

The rearrangement links TRBV4-3 to TRBJ1-4; D is undetermined. The CDR3 sequence is 21 residues long. V was trimmed by 1 base and J by 0 bases, leaving 24 bases between them. Germline V lookup: CDR1 LGHNA, CDR2 YSLEER. The CDR3 bases are TGCGCCAGCAGCCAAGTTCGTTCGGGAGTAGGACGGTTTGCAACTAATGAAAAACTGTTTTTT. As protein: CASSQVRSGVGRFATNEKLFF.

The chain recombines TRBV6-1 with TRBJ2-7; 11 bases are a match to TRBD2. With 4 bases clipped from V and 3 bases from J, the junction kept 8 bases outside the gene matches. Germline loops: CDR1 MNHNS, CDR2 SASEGT. The CDR3 loop spans 16 amino acids. This CDR3 is CASSARRLAGSYEQYF. CDR3 sequence (DNA): TGTGCCAGCAGTGCCCGCCGACTAGCGGGGAGCTACGAGCAGTACTTC.

This chain links TRBV12-3 or TRBV12-4 with TRBJ2-5; D perhaps matches TRBD2 (6 bases). This CDR3 region has 13 residues. V was trimmed by 6 bases and J by 1 base, leaving 9 bases between them. CDR3 protein: CASRLAPQETQYF. CDR3 bases: TGTGCCAGCAGACTAGCTCCCCAAGAGACCCAGTACTTC.

A word on this clone: The DNA is omitted, as the CDR3 cannot be located on it reliably, and the CDR3 follows TCRdb's listing. The chain has TRBV10-1 and TRBJ1-1. The CDR3 length equals 14 residues, ends included. The germline V gene encodes CDR1 WNHNN and CDR2 SYGVQD (reference sequence). Here the CDR3 reads CASSTSRMNTEAFF.

This clone was picked up a small number of times. The chain uses TRBV5-1 and TRBJ2-7; 9 bases are shared with TRBD1. From germline, CDR1 is SGHRS and CDR2 YFSETQ. CDR3 length: 13 residues. J was trimmed by 5 bases and V by 7 bases; bases with no gene match: 7. CDR3 loop: CASARDRVDEQYF. Written as DNA, the CDR3 is TGCGCCAGCGCCCGGGACAGGGTAGACGAGCAGTACTTC.

CDR3 DNA sequence: TGCAGTGCTAGTAGGCAGGTCCTTTATGGCTACACCTTC. Amino acids: CSASRQVLYGYTF. The J gene is TRBJ1-2, the V gene TRBV20-1; D gene uncertain. CDR1 DFQATT and CDR2 SNEGSKA come from the germline V gene (reference sequence). Trimming stripped 3 bases from V and 5 bases from J, with 13 bases between. The CDR3 loop spans 13 amino acids.

V is TRBV11-2 and J is TRBJ2-7, with TRBD2 identical over 7 bases. Germline assignment: CDR1 SGHAT and CDR2 FQNNGV. CDR3 length: 14 amino acids. V was clipped by 1 base and J by 2 bases; unmatched bases: 2. The CDR3 DNA sequence: TGTGCCAGCAGCTTAGTACTAGCGCCCTACGAGCAGTACTTC. Translation: CASSLVLAPYEQYF.

The chain links TRBV6-5 to TRBJ2-1, with TRBD2 as a possible D gene (5 bases). V lost 6 bases to trimming and J lost 8 bases, with 20 bases between them. The CDR3 consists of 15 residues. CDR1 MNHEY and CDR2 SVGAGI come from the germline V gene. This chain's CDR3 is CASRVGSQTADEQFF. DNA of the CDR3: TGTGCCAGCAGGGTAGGGAGCCAGACGGCGGATGAGCAGTTCTTC.

The chain recombines TRBV28 with TRBJ2-1; 7 nucleotides match TRBD1. The V gene's germline CDR1 is MDHEN and CDR2 SYDVKM. The CDR3 has 15 residues. V shed 6 bases and J 4 bases; nucleotides not matched to a gene: 9. The CDR3 reads CASSPGRGWYNEQFF. The CDR3, as DNA: TGTGCCAGCAGCCCAGGCAGGGGGTGGTACAATGAGCAGTTCTTC.

This clone was counted between two and nine times. The chain has TRBV9 and TRBJ2-2; D is possibly TRBD2 (6 bases). The V gene's germline CDR1 is SGDLS and CDR2 YYNGEE. V dropped 2 bases and J dropped 4 bases, with 12 bases sitting between them. The length of the CDR3 is 15 residues. The CDR3 sequence is CASSVGGAGTGELFF. CDR3 bases: TGTGCCAGCAGCGTTGGCGGGGCAGGCACCGGGGAGCTGTTTTTT.

This clone was counted a single time. The chain has TRBV7-2 and TRBJ1-2; D gene unclear. CDR3 length: 14 residues. Germline assignment: CDR1 SGHTA and CDR2 FQGNSA. The V gene lost 1 base and the J gene lost 4 bases, with 10 bases spanning the gap. The CDR3 here is CASSLGGFSYGYTF. CDR3 bases: TGTGCCAGCAGCTTAGGCGGGTTCTCCTATGGCTACACCTTC.

The V call is TRBV28, the J call TRBJ1-2; 8 nucleotides align to TRBD1. V trimming: 6 bases; J trimming: 7 bases; junction bases outside the gene matches: 7. The CDR3 loop spans 13 amino acids. Germline assignment: CDR1 MDHEN and CDR2 SYDVKM. As DNA, the CDR3 is TGTGCCAGCAGACTGGACAGGGTCAGTGGCTACACCTTC. It codes for CASRLDRVSGYTF.

V and J are TRBV15 and TRBJ2-7, with 11 bases fitting TRBD2. Unmatched junction bases numbered 3, after V lost 3 bases and J lost 2 bases. There are 15 residues in the CDR3. Per germline, CDR1 LNHNV and CDR2 YYDKDF (reference sequence). The CDR3 sequence: CATSSEGLAAYEQYF. CDR3 sequence (DNA): TGTGCCACCAGCAGCGAGGGACTAGCGGCCTACGAGCAGTACTTC.

This clone was counted only a few times. The chain is built from TRBV7-9 and TRBJ1-3; 7 positions match TRBD1. This CDR3 contains 18 residues. The V gene's germline CDR1 is SEHNR and CDR2 FQNEAQ (reference sequence). V gave up 3 bases and J gave up 0 bases; unmatched junction bases: 11. CDR3 coding DNA: TGTGCCAGCAGCTTCCGGCTACAGGGGAAAGACTCTGGAAACACCATATATTTT. This gives the protein CASSFRLQGKDSGNTIYF. The whole variable domain, remainder taken from reference TRBV7-9 and TRBJ1-3, is DTGVSQNPRHKITKRGQNVTFRCDPISEHNRLYWYRQTLGQGPEFLTYFQNEAQLEKSRLLSDRFSAERPKGSFSTLEIQRTEQGDSAMYLCASSFRLQGKDSGNTIYFGEGSWLTVV.

This clone has just a few counts. The V and J genes are TRBV5-6 and TRBJ2-3; D might be TRBD1 (6 bases). Germline CDR1 is SGHDT and CDR2 is YYEEEE. This CDR3 spans 14 amino acids. The V end lost 4 bases, the J end lost 1 base, and 10 bases lay between the germline ends. This CDR3 is CASSPGHRTDTQYF. In DNA, the CDR3 is TGTGCCAGCAGCCCGGGACATCGCACAGATACGCAGTATTTT. The full variable domain, in which reference TRBV5-6 and TRBJ2-3 provide the parts outside the CDR3, is DAGVTQSPTHLIKTRGQQVTLRCSPKSGHDTVSWYQQALGQGPQFIFQYYEEEERQRGNFPDRFSGHQFPNYSSELNVNALLLGDSALYLCASSPGHRTDTQYFGPGTRLTVL.

The rearrangement links TRBV7-9 to TRBJ2-7, with a weak D call TRBD1 (6 bases). Germline V gene data show CDR1 as SEHNR and CDR2 as FQNEAQ (reference sequence). V lost 5 bases to trimming and J lost 4 bases, with 9 bases between them. CDR3 size: 12 residues. CDR3 sequence: CASSVRGYEQYF. The CDR3 coding sequence is TGTGCCAGCAGCGTCAGGGGTTACGAGCAGTACTTC.

The rearrangement uses TRBV7-2 and TRBJ1-5, with TRBD1 as a possible D gene (6 bases). Germline V gives CDR1 SGHTA, CDR2 FQGNSA. The CDR3 has 16 residues. V lost 1 base, J lost 5 bases, and 15 bases lay in between. The CDR3 nucleotides are TGTGCCAGCAGCTTAGTTGGGGGCACAGGGTATCAGCCCCAGCATTTT. It yields the protein CASSLVGGTGYQPQHF.

CDR3 sequence (DNA): TGTGCCAGCAGCCCCGGGAGATCGAACACTGAAGCTTTCTTT. Translated, it gives CASSPGRSNTEAFF. The chain recombines TRBV7-8 with TRBJ1-1; no reliable D call. Germline V gives CDR1 SGHVS, CDR2 FQNEAQ. The CDR3 is made up of 14 amino acids. Trimming took 5 bases from V and 1 from J, leaving 11 bases between them. The whole variable domain, filled in from reference TRBV7-8 and TRBJ1-1, reads GAGVSQSPRYKVAKRGQDVALRCDPISGHVSLFWYQQALGQGPEFLTYFQNEAQLDKSGLPSDRFFAERPEGSVSTLKIQRTQQEDSAVYLCASSPGRSNTEAFFGQGTRLTVV.